Below, one T cell receptor beta chain is given with its context. This sample is drawn from a study of blood T cell repertoires in COVID-19. Study-level information: The United States, Italy and Spain provided the acute and convalescent COVID-19 samples.

Profiled with immunoSEQ multiplex PCR; TCRdb holds only in-frame clones, not every one. Among tens of thousands of clones listed, roughly 89% were seen once. V lost 5 bases and J lost 2; bases outside the gene matches: 3. The CDR3 extends over 14 amino acids. Germline CDR1 is SEHNR and CDR2 is FQNEAQ (reference sequence). The TCR was taken from a man in his 60s with active COVID-19. Sequencing was carried out using peripheral blood. This sequence joins TRBV7-9 and TRBJ2-3; the match to TRBD1 covers 8 bases. The CDR3, as DNA: TGTGCCAGCAGCGGACAGGGTTCCACAGATACGCAGTATTTT. The encoded protein is CASSGQGSTDTQYF.